A single sample gave rise to the 14 T cell receptor beta chains below, sequenced in a study of blood T cell repertoires in COVID-19. This table comes from immunoSEQ multiplex PCR, and its TCRdb copy is limited to in-frame clones, with some not included. The table includes about 33,000 clones, around 85% detected once. Sequencing was carried out using peripheral blood. The receptors come from a man aged 80 or over with active COVID-19.

The rearrangement uses TRBV19 and TRBJ1-2; TRBD1 aligns across 8 bases. Germline lookup yields CDR1 LNHDA and CDR2 SQIVND (reference sequence). The CDR3 runs 15 residues. With 6 bases clipped from V and 3 bases from J, the junction kept 9 bases outside the gene matches. The chain's CDR3 is CASRRGQGQHYGYTF. Written as DNA, the CDR3 is TGTGCCAGTAGACGTGGACAGGGCCAACACTATGGCTACACCTTC. Variable domain in full (rest from reference TRBV19 and TRBJ1-2): DGGITQSPKYLFRKEGQNVTLSCEQNLNHDAMYWYRQDPGQGLRLIYYSQIVNDFQKGDIAEGYSVSREKKESFPLTVTSAQKNPTAFYLCASRRGQGQHYGYTFGSGTRLTVV.

This chain uses TRBV28 with TRBJ2-5, with 7 bases aligning to TRBD1. The germline V gene encodes CDR1 MDHEN and CDR2 SYDVKM. The CDR3 has 17 amino acids. With V trimmed by 5 bases and J by 1 base, 13 bases remained unmatched. CDR3 DNA: TGTGCCAGCAGTAGGCATACCGGGGCAGGGGGCCAAGAGACCCAGTACTTC. It encodes CASSRHTGAGGQETQYF.

The chain carries TRBV19 and TRBJ1-5; D possibly corresponds to TRBD1 (5 bases). The CDR3 has 13 residues. V lost 4 bases to trimming and J lost 6 bases, with 10 bases between them. CDR1 LNHDA and CDR2 SQIVND come from the germline V gene (reference sequence). The CDR3 is CASSTGLVQPQHF. DNA for the CDR3: TGTGCCAGTAGTACAGGGTTGGTTCAGCCCCAGCATTTT.

The gene calls are TRBV2 and TRBJ1-2, with D perhaps matching TRBD1 (5 bases). The V gene lost 4 bases and the J gene lost 4 bases, with 10 bases spanning the gap. CDR1 is SNHLY, CDR2 FYNNEI, per germline. This CDR3 comprises 13 residues. The DNA for the CDR3 is TGTGCCAGCAGTGGGCAGGGTAGCTATGGCTACACCTTC. Translating gives CASSGQGSYGYTF.

J is TRBJ1-5 and V is TRBV5-6, with D maybe TRBD1 (5 bases). The CDR3 length is 13 residues. CDR1 is SGHDT, CDR2 YYEEEE, per germline. Trimming shortened V by 4 bases and J by 3 bases, and 8 bases separated the two germline ends. The CDR3 DNA reads as TGTGCCAGCAGCAGGGGATACAATCAGCCCCAGCATTTT. It specifies CASSRGYNQPQHF.

CDR3 bases: TGTGCCAGCAGTTACAACCCAGGGGGCGCCGACAATCAGCCCCAGCATTTT. It translates to CASSYNPGGADNQPQHF. The gene calls are TRBV6-2 or TRBV6-3 and TRBJ1-5; TRBD1 agrees at 8 bases. The CDR3 has 17 amino acids. Germline V CDR1 and CDR2: MNHEY, SVGEGT. Losses at the gene ends were 2 bases for V and 3 bases for J; bases not matched to a gene: 9.

The rearrangement joins TRBV4-1 to TRBJ2-1; 10 bases match TRBD2. The CDR3 runs to 16 residues. Germline V gene lookup returns CDR1 MGHRA and CDR2 YSYEKL. V dropped 4 bases and J dropped 4; count of bases not matched to a gene: 7. CDR3 in amino acids: CASSRQRGGSYNEQFF. In nucleotides, the CDR3 is TGCGCCAGCAGCCGCCAGCGGGGGGGCTCGTACAATGAGCAGTTCTTC.

The chain recombines TRBV30 with TRBJ2-7; 8 bases line up with TRBD2. V gave up 4 bases and J gave up 3 bases; unmatched junction bases: 5. The CDR3 contains 13 residues. From germline, CDR1 is GTSNPN and CDR2 SVGIG (reference sequence). CDR3 nucleotide sequence: TGTGCCTGGACGAGCGGGGGAATCTACGAGCAGTACTTC. It encodes CAWTSGGIYEQYF. The full variable domain, completed using reference TRBV30 and TRBJ2-7, is SQTIHQWPATLVQPVGSPLSLECTVEGTSNPNLYWYRQAAGRGLQLLFYSVGIGQISSEVPQNLSASRPQDRQFILSSKKLLLSDSGFYLCAWTSGGIYEQYFGPGTRLTVT.

The chain couples TRBV19 to TRBJ1-1; tentative D call: TRBD1 (6 bases). Germline V gene sequence: CDR1 LNHDA, CDR2 SQIVND (reference sequence). Trimming removed 3 bases from V and 1 base from J, with 12 bases in between. This CDR3 has 15 amino acids. CDR3 sequence reads: CASSMAAGANTEAFF. The CDR3 region has the DNA TGTGCCAGTAGTATGGCGGCAGGGGCGAACACTGAAGCTTTCTTT.

The chain carries TRBV9 and TRBJ2-5; 8 bases line up with TRBD2. Germline CDR1 reads SGDLS; CDR2 reads YYNGEE. V was clipped by 10 bases and J by 5 bases; unmatched bases: 19. There are 16 residues in the CDR3. CDR3 in DNA: TGTGCCTTCCCGGGACTAGAAATACGAAGGGGCGAGACCCAGTACTTC. Residues: CAFPGLEIRRGETQYF. Filled out from reference TRBV9 and TRBJ2-5, the complete variable domain reads DSGVTQTPKHLITATGQRVTLRCSPRSGDLSVYWYQQSLDQGLQFLIQYYNGEERAKGNILERFSAQQFPDLHSELNLSSLELGDSALYFCAFPGLEIRRGETQYFGPGTRLLVL.

This chain joins TRBV5-1 and TRBJ2-5, with 13 bases lining up with TRBD2. Germline values: CDR1 SGHRS, CDR2 YFSETQ. The CDR3 has 17 amino acids. V dropped 0 bases and J dropped 5; count of bases not matched to a gene: 7. The CDR3 DNA reads TGCGCCAGCAGCTTGGCCCTGGGACTAGCGGGGTTTGAGACCCAGTACTTC. It specifies CASSLALGLAGFETQYF.

The V and J genes are TRBV5-4 and TRBJ2-1, with 9 nucleotides matching TRBD2. The V and J ends lost 0 bases and 6 bases, in that order; junction bases with no gene match: 4. Germline V gene data show CDR1 as SGHNT and CDR2 as YYREEE (reference sequence). CDR3 length: 15 amino acids. Here the CDR3 reads CASSLGLAGSNEQFF. The CDR3 region has the DNA TGTGCCAGCAGCTTGGGTCTAGCGGGGTCCAATGAGCAGTTCTTC.

This clone was seen more than once but under ten times. This chain links TRBV30 with TRBJ2-5; 10 nucleotides align to TRBD2. After removal of 3 bases from V and 2 bases from J, the junction contained 6 bases not matched to a gene. CDR1 is GTSNPN and CDR2 is SVGIG in the germline V gene (reference sequence). CDR3 length: 15 amino acids. The CDR3 DNA reads TGTGCCTGGAGCTTTAGCGGGGGGCCTCAAGAGACCCAGTACTTC. Its translation: CAWSFSGGPQETQYF.

This rearrangement joins TRBV5-4 to TRBJ2-2, with TRBD2 matching 10 bases. The CDR3 contains 18 residues. J gave up 3 bases and V 6 bases, and 14 bases lay outside the gene matches. Germline CDR1 reads SGHNT; CDR2 reads YYREEE (reference sequence). The CDR3 reads CASTTNRGSGGHTGELFF. CDR3 bases: TGTGCCAGCACCACCAACCGGGGTAGCGGGGGGCACACCGGGGAGCTGTTTTTT.